This TCR beta chain was documented in a study of neurological immune-mediated disorders. Study observations and caveats: TCR-beta repertoires seemed private in all groups, with no expanded CDR3 amino acid sequences shared.

This clonotype was recorded many times. Its antigen is currently unknown. Time point meaning: longitudinal time-point 1 (baseline). This CDR3 has 13 residues. J was trimmed by 5 bases and V by 1 base; bases with no gene match: 1. CDR1 and CDR2 from the germline V gene are KGHSH and LQKENI. Each TCR transcript was tagged with a 10-nucleotide random UMI during 5'RACE. TCRdb itself ran the 5' RACE reads through MiXCR, one entry per CDR3 protein. The sample lists some 54,000 distinct CDR3 sequences; 9.5% to 12% were seen once. The receptor comes from a male donor with HTLV-1-associated myelopathy (HAM/TSP). Sequenced: PBMCs. The V and J genes are TRBV18 and TRBJ2-7, with 8 bases that match TRBD2. CDR3 sequence: CASSPLAGNEQYF. CDR3 nucleotides: TGTGCCAGCTCACCACTAGCGGGGAACGAGCAGTACTTC.